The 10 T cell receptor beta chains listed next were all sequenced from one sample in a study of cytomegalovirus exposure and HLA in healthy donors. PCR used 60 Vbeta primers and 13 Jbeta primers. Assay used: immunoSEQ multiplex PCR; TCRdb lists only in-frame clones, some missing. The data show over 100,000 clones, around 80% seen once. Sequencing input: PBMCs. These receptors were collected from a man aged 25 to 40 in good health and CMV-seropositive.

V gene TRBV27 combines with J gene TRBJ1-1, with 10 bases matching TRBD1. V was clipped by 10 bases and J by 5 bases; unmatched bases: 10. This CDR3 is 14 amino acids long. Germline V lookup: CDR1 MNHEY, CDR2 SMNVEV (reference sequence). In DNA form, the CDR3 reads TGTGCCACCTCACCTTGGACAGGGGGGACTGAAGCTTTCTTT. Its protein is CATSPWTGGTEAFF.

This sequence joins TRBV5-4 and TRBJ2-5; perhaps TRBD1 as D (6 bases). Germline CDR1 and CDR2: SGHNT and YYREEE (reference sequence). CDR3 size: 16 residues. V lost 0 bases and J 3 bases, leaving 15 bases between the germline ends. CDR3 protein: CASSLAGTTGEETQYF. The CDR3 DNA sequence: TGTGCCAGCAGCTTGGCCGGAACGACAGGAGAAGAGACCCAGTACTTC.

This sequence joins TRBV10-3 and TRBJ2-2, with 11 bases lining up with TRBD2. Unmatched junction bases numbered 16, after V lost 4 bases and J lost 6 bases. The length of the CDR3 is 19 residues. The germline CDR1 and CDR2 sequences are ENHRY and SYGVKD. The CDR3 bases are TGTGCCATCAGTGGCCGTAGCGGGAGGGCCTTTAGCCCGGCCGGGGAGCTGTTTTTT. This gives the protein CAISGRSGRAFSPAGELFF.

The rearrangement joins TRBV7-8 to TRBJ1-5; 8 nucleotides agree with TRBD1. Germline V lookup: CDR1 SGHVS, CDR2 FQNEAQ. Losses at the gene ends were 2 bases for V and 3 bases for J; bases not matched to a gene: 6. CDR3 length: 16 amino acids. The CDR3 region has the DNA TGTGCCAGCAGCTTATTACCAGGGGGCAACAATCAGCCCCAGCATTTT. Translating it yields CASSLLPGGNNQPQHF.

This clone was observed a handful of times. CDR3 nucleotide sequence: TGTGCCAGCAGTTTACCGATTTTTAGGACTTACTATGGCTACACCTTC. This sequence encodes CASSLPIFRTYYGYTF. This chain connects TRBV28 to TRBJ1-2; D unclear. Trimming cost V 2 bases and J 3 bases, with 16 bases left between them. The CDR3 spans 16 residues. From germline, CDR1 is MDHEN and CDR2 SYDVKM.

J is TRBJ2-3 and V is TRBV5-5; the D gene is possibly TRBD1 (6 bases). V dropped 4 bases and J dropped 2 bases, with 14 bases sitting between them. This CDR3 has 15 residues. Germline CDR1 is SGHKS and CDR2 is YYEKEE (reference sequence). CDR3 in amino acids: CASSPRGNPTDTQYF. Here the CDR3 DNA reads TGTGCCAGCAGCCCTAGGGGGAATCCCACAGATACGCAGTATTTT.

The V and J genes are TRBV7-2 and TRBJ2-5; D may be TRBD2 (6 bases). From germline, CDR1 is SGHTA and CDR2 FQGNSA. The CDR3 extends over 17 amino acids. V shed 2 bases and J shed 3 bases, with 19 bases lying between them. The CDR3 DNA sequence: TGTGCCAGCAGCTTAAGGTCGACTAGGTTACCAAAAGAGACCCAGTACTTC. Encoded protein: CASSLRSTRLPKETQYF. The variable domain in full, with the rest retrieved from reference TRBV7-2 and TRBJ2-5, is GAGVSQSPSNKVTEKGKDVELRCDPISGHTALYWYRQSLGQGLEFLIYFQGNSAPDKSGLPSDRFSAERTGGSVSTLTIQRTQQEDSAVYLCASSLRSTRLPKETQYFGPGTRLLVL.

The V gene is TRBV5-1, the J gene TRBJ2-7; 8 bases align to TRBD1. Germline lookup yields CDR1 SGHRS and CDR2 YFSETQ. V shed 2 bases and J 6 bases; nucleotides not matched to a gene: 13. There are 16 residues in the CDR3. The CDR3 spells CASSLTNPNTGGEQYF. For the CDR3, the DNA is TGCGCCAGCAGCTTAACCAACCCTAACACAGGGGGCGAGCAGTACTTC.

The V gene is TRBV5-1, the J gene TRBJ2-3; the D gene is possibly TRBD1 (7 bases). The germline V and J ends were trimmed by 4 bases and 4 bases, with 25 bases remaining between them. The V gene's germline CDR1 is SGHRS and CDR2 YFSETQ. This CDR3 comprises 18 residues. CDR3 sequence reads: CASSPEGQPGLRADTQYF. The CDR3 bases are TGCGCCAGCAGCCCGGAGGGACAGCCGGGACTCAGGGCAGATACGCAGTATTTT.

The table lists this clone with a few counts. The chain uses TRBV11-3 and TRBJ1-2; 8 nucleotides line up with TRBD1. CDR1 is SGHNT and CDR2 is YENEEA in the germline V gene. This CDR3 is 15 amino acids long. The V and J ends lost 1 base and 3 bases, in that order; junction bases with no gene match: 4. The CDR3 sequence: CASSLASTGDYGYTF. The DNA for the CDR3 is TGTGCCAGCAGCTTAGCCTCGACAGGGGACTATGGCTACACCTTC.